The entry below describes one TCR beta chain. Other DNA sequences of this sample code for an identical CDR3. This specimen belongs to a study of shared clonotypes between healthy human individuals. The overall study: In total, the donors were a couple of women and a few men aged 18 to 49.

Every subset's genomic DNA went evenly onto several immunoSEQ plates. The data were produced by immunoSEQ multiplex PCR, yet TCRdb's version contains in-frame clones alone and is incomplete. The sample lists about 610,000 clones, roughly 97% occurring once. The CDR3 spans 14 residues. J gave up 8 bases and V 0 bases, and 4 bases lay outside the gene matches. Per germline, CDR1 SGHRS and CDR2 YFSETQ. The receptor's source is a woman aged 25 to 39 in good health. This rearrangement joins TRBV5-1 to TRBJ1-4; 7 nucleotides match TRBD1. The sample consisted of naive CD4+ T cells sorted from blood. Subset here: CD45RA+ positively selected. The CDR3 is CASSLDRGDEKLFF. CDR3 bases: TGCGCCAGCAGCTTGGACAGGGGTGACGAAAAACTGTTTTTT.